A selection of T cell receptor beta chains follows, all from one sample in a study of PD-1 blockade in mismatch repair-deficient tumors. Sequencing was performed with immunoSEQ multiplex PCR; in TCRdb, only in-frame clones are kept and a portion is missing. The table includes roughly 130,000 clones, roughly 86% detected once. Here the sequenced sample was peripheral blood, taken approximately 69 weeks after starting pembrolizumab. The receptor set was obtained from an adult with mismatch repair-deficient cancer. Both conserved end residues are part of each CDR3. The order of the fields is CDR3 protein, CDR3 DNA, CDR3 length, D gene, V gene, J gene, clone size. The D gene is left open where the match is weak. Size values are once, few and many counts, or a class for expanded clones, and some rows have none.

cdr3_aa: CASSHGLAVQETQYF; cdr3_nt: TGCGCCAGCAGCCACGGACTAGCGGTTCAAGAGACCCAGTACTTC; cdr3_length: 15; d_call: TRBD2; v_call: TRBV4-1; j_call: TRBJ2-5; clone_size: NA
cdr3_aa: CASSRLGGNTGELFF; cdr3_nt: TGTGCCAGCAGTCGACTTGGAGGGAACACCGGGGAGCTGTTTTTT; cdr3_length: 15; d_call: NA; v_call: TRBV9; j_call: TRBJ2-2; clone_size: NA
cdr3_aa: CASSKVPRTDTQYF; cdr3_nt: TGTGCCAGCAGCAAAGTCCCACGGACAGATACGCAGTATTTT; cdr3_length: 14; d_call: NA; v_call: TRBV21-1; j_call: TRBJ2-3; clone_size: NA
cdr3_aa: CASSLDPGSNTGELFF; cdr3_nt: TGTGCCAGCAGCTTAGATCCGGGCTCGAACACCGGGGAGCTGTTTTTT; cdr3_length: 16; d_call: NA; v_call: TRBV7-9; j_call: TRBJ2-2; clone_size: NA
cdr3_aa: CASSLRTGPPTEAFF; cdr3_nt: TGTGCCAGCAGCCTACGGACAGGGCCTCCCACTGAAGCTTTCTTT; cdr3_length: 15; d_call: TRBD1; v_call: TRBV11-3; j_call: TRBJ1-1; clone_size: NA
cdr3_aa: CASSLRTSGRETQYF; cdr3_nt: TGTGCCAGCAGCCTGCGGACTAGCGGGAGAGAGACCCAGTACTTC; cdr3_length: 15; d_call: TRBD2; v_call: TRBV11-3; j_call: TRBJ2-5; clone_size: NA
cdr3_aa: CASSGEGNQPQHF; cdr3_nt: TGTGCCAGCAGTGGGGAGGGCAATCAGCCCCAGCATTTT; cdr3_length: 13; d_call: NA; v_call: TRBV2; j_call: TRBJ1-5; clone_size: NA
cdr3_aa: CASSLAGLDQETQYF; cdr3_nt: TGTGCCAGTAGCCTAGCGGGCCTCGACCAAGAGACCCAGTACTTC; cdr3_length: 15; d_call: TRBD2; v_call: TRBV19; j_call: TRBJ2-5; clone_size: once
cdr3_aa: CASSRGWREGAYEQYF; cdr3_nt: TGTGCCAGCAGCCGAGGATGGCGGGAGGGAGCCTACGAGCAGTACTTC; cdr3_length: 16; d_call: TRBD2; v_call: TRBV9; j_call: TRBJ2-7; clone_size: once
cdr3_aa: CASSFGTSGSNEQFF; cdr3_nt: TGTGCCAGCAGTTTTGGGACTAGCGGGAGTAATGAGCAGTTCTTC; cdr3_length: 15; d_call: TRBD2; v_call: TRBV27; j_call: TRBJ2-1; clone_size: NA
cdr3_aa: CASSPGTSGVGVAQYF; cdr3_nt: TGTGCCAGCAGCCCCGGGACTAGCGGTGTCGGTGTCGCCCAGTACTTC; cdr3_length: 16; d_call: TRBD2; v_call: TRBV27; j_call: TRBJ2-5; clone_size: NA
cdr3_aa: CASSFWTSGGPSSYNEQFF; cdr3_nt: TGTGCCAGCAGCTTTTGGACTAGCGGGGGACCCAGCTCCTACAATGAGCAGTTCTTC; cdr3_length: 19; d_call: TRBD2; v_call: TRBV7-8; j_call: TRBJ2-1; clone_size: NA
cdr3_aa: CSVDAGGPGDEQFF; cdr3_nt: TGCAGCGTTGACGCGGGAGGGCCAGGTGATGAGCAGTTCTTC; cdr3_length: 14; d_call: TRBD2; v_call: TRBV29-1; j_call: TRBJ2-1; clone_size: NA
cdr3_aa: CASSQASGRTANTGELFF; cdr3_nt: TGTGCCAGCAGCCAGGCTAGCGGGAGAACGGCGAACACCGGGGAGCTGTTTTTT; cdr3_length: 18; d_call: TRBD2; v_call: TRBV4-2; j_call: TRBJ2-2; clone_size: NA
cdr3_aa: CATSRVEGAYNEQFF; cdr3_nt: TGTGCCACCAGCAGAGTGGAGGGGGCGTACAATGAGCAGTTCTTC; cdr3_length: 15; d_call: NA; v_call: TRBV15; j_call: TRBJ2-1; clone_size: NA
cdr3_aa: CASSLGGRWANVLTF; cdr3_nt: TGTGCCAGCAGCTTAGGTGGCAGATGGGCCAACGTCCTGACTTTC; cdr3_length: 15; d_call: NA; v_call: TRBV7-2; j_call: TRBJ2-6; clone_size: NA
cdr3_aa: CASSQGDGRKLFF; cdr3_nt: TGCGCCAGCAGCCAAGGGGATGGCCGAAAACTGTTTTTT; cdr3_length: 13; d_call: NA; v_call: TRBV5-1; j_call: TRBJ1-4; clone_size: NA
cdr3_aa: CASSYETGADYGYTF; cdr3_nt: TGTGCCAGCAGTTACGAGACAGGGGCGGACTATGGCTACACCTTC; cdr3_length: 15; d_call: TRBD1; v_call: TRBV6-5; j_call: TRBJ1-2; clone_size: NA
cdr3_aa: CAWSVLERFFETEAFF; cdr3_nt: TGTGCCTGGAGTGTACTGGAGAGGTTCTTTGAGACTGAAGCTTTCTTT; cdr3_length: 16; d_call: NA; v_call: TRBV30; j_call: TRBJ1-1; clone_size: NA
cdr3_aa: CASSVRGPGELFF; cdr3_nt: TGTGCCAGCAGTGTAAGGGGCCCCGGGGAGCTGTTTTTT; cdr3_length: 13; d_call: NA; v_call: TRBV2; j_call: TRBJ2-2; clone_size: NA
cdr3_aa: CASSQEPGNYEQYF; cdr3_nt: TGTGCCAGCAGCCAAGAGCCAGGGAACTACGAGCAGTACTTC; cdr3_length: 14; d_call: NA; v_call: TRBV16; j_call: TRBJ2-7; clone_size: NA
cdr3_aa: CASSVGGSGELFF; cdr3_nt: TGTGCCAGCAGCGTGGGCGGCAGCGGGGAGCTGTTTTTT; cdr3_length: 13; d_call: NA; v_call: TRBV9; j_call: TRBJ2-2; clone_size: few
cdr3_aa: CASSFPSYEQYF; cdr3_nt: TGTGCCAGCAGTTTCCCCTCCTACGAGCAGTACTTC; cdr3_length: 12; d_call: NA; v_call: TRBV27; j_call: TRBJ2-7; clone_size: few
cdr3_aa: CASGLVGSGELFF; cdr3_nt: TGTGCTAGTGGTTTGGTCGGGTCCGGGGAGCTGTTTTTT; cdr3_length: 13; d_call: NA; v_call: TRBV12-5; j_call: TRBJ2-2; clone_size: NA